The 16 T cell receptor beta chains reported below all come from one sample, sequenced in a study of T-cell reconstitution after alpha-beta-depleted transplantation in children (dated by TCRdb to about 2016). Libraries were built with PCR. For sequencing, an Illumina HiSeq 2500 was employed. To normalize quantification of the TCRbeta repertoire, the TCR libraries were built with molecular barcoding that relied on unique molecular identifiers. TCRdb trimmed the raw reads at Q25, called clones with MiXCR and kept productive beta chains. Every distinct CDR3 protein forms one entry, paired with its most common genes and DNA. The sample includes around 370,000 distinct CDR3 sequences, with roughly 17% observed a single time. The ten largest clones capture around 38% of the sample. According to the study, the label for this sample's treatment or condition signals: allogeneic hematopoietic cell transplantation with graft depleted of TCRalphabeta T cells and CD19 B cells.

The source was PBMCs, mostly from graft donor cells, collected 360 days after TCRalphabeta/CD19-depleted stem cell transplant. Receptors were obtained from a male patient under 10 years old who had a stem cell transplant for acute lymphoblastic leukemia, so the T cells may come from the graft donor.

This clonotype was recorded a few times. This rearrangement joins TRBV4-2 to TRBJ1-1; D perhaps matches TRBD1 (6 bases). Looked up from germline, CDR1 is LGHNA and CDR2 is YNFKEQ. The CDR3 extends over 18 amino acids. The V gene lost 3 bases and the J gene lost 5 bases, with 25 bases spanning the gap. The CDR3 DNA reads TGTGCCAGCAGCCACCAGGGAGGCCAGGGGCGCCGTCGTACTGAAGCTTTCTTT. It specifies CASSHQGGQGRRRTEAFF.

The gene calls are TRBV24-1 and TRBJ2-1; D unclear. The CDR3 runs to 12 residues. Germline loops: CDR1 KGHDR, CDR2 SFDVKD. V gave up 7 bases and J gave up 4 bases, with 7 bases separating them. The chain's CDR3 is CATSKGYNEQFF. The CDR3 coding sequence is TGTGCCACCAGCAAGGGATACAATGAGCAGTTCTTC.

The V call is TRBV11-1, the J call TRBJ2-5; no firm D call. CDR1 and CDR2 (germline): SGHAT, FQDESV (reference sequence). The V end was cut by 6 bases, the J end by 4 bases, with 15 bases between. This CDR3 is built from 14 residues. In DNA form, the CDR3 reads TGTGCCAGCAGTATCCTTAATACCGGAGAGACCCAGTACTTC. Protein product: CASSILNTGETQYF.

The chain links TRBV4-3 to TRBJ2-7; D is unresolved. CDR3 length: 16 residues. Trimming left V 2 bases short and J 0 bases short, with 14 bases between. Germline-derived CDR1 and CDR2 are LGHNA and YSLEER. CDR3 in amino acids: CASSQSSSGVSYEQYF. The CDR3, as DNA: TGCGCCAGCAGCCAAAGCAGCAGTGGAGTCTCCTACGAGCAGTACTTC.

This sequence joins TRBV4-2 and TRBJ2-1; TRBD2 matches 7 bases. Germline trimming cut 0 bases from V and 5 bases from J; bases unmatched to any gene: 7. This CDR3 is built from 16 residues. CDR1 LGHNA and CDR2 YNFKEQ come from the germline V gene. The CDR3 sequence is CASSQEGRGRDNEQFF. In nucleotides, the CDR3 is TGTGCCAGCAGCCAAGAGGGGAGGGGAAGGGACAATGAGCAGTTCTTC.

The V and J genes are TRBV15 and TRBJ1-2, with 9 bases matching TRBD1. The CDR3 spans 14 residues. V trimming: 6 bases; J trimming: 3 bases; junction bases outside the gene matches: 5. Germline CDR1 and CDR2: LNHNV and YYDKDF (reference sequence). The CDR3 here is CATSPDRGDYGYTF. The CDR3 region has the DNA TGTGCCACCAGTCCAGACAGGGGGGACTATGGCTACACCTTC. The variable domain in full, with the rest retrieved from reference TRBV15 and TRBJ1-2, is DAMVIQNPRYQVTQFGKPVTLSCSQTLNHNVMYWYQQKSSQAPKLLFHYYDKDFNNEADTPDNFQSRRPNTSFCFLDIRSPGLGDTAMYLCATSPDRGDYGYTFGSGTRLTVV.

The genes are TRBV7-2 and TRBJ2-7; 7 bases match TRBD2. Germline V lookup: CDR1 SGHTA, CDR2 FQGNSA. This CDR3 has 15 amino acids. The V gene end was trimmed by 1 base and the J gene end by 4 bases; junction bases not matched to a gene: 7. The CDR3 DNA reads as TGTGCCAGCAGCTTAGGGGGGGGTAGCGGGTACGAGCAGTACTTC. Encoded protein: CASSLGGGSGYEQYF.

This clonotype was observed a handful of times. The CDR3 bases are TGTGCCAGAAGCGAATCGGACGGGACTAGCGGTATCAGACGAGAGACCCAGTACTTC. Translating it yields CARSESDGTSGIRRETQYF. The chain links TRBV5-3 to TRBJ2-5, with 11 bases lining up with TRBD2. Being an ORF, TRBV5-3 has a function that is uncertain. V lost 4 bases to trimming and J lost 4 bases; unmatched junction nucleotides: 18. This CDR3 contains 19 residues.

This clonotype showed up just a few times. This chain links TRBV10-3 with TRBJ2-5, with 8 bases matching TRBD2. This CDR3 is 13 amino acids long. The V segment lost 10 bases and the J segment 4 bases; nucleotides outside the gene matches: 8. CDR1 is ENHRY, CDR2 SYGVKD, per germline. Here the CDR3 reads CATGTRAPETQYF. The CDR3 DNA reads TGTGCCACCGGGACTAGAGCCCCAGAGACCCAGTACTTC.

This CDR3 reads CASSRDTGEQFF. Here the CDR3 DNA reads TGTGCCAGCAGCCGGGACACCGGTGAGCAGTTCTTC. The J gene is TRBJ2-1, the V gene TRBV2, with D possibly being TRBD1 (6 bases). Trimming stripped 6 bases from V and 9 bases from J, with 12 bases between. Germline assignment: CDR1 SNHLY and CDR2 FYNNEI. The CDR3 covers 12 residues.

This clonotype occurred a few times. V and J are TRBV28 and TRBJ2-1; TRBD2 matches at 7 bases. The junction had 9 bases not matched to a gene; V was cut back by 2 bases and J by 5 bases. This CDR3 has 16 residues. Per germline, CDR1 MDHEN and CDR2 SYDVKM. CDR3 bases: TGTGCCAGCAGTTTAGTCGGCGGGAGTGTCGACAATGAGCAGTTCTTC. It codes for CASSLVGGSVDNEQFF.

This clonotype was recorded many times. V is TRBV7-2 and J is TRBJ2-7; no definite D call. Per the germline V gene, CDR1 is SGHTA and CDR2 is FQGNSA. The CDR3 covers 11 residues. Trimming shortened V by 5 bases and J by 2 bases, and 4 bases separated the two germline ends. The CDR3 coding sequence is TGTGCCAGCAGCAGAACCTACGAGCAGTACTTC. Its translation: CASSRTYEQYF. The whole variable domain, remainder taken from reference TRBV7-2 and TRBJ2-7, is GAGVSQSPSNKVTEKGKDVELRCDPISGHTALYWYRQSLGQGLEFLIYFQGNSAPDKSGLPSDRFSAERTGGSVSTLTIQRTQQEDSAVYLCASSRTYEQYFGPGTRLTVT.

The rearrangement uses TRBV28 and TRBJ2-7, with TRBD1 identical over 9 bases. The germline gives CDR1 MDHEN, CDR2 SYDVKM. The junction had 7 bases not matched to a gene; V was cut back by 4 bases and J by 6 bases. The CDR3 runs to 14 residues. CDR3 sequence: CASSSFTGGLEQYF. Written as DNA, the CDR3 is TGTGCCAGCAGTTCATTTACAGGGGGCCTCGAGCAGTACTTC.

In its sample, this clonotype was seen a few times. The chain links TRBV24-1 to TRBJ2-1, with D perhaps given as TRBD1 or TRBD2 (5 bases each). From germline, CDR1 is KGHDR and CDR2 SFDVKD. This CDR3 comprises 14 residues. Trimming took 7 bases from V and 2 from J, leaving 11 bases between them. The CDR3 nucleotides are TGTGCCACCAGCGGGGACGGAACCTACAATGAGCAGTTCTTC. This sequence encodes CATSGDGTYNEQFF.

The CDR3 loop reads CASSLLFYNEQFF. CDR3 nucleotide sequence: TGTGCCAGCAGTTTACTGTTCTACAATGAGCAGTTCTTC. This chain joins TRBV12-3 or TRBV12-4 and TRBJ2-1; D is unresolved. This CDR3 comprises 13 residues. Trimming removed 2 bases at V and 3 bases at J, with 5 bases between.

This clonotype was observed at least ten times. The CDR3 sequence: CATSYGTPYEQYF. The CDR3 region has the DNA TGTGCCACCAGCTATGGGACACCTTACGAGCAGTACTTC. The V gene is TRBV15, the J gene TRBJ2-7; weak D call: TRBD1 (6 bases). The V and J ends lost 5 bases and 4 bases respectively, with 12 bases between them. The CDR3 length is 13 residues. Germline CDR1 LNHNV, CDR2 YYDKDF (reference sequence).